The 10 T cell receptor beta chains in this list originate from one sample, sequenced in a study of T cells after somatic rescue of genetic block (dated by TCRdb to the early 2020s). The library was built by means of the immunoSEQ multiplex PCR assay. Drawn from immuneACCESS, this table holds only the in-frame rearrangements with V and J called that TCRdb kept. Clones are partly lost; checked studies trace under half to an unresolved V gene and leave the rest unexplained. The sample table lists roughly 55,000 clones, about 96% of them with a count of one. Under 0.095% of the sample belongs to the ten largest clones. The specimen sequenced was peripheral blood mononuclear cells (PBMCs). The receptor source for this set is a child under two years old.

This sequence joins TRBV2 and TRBJ2-6, with D unclear. V shed 6 bases and J shed 0 bases, with 6 bases lying between them. The germline V gene has CDR1 SNHLY and CDR2 FYNNEI. The CDR3 has 14 amino acids. The CDR3 sequence: CASRSPSGANVLTF. The CDR3 nucleotides are TGTGCCAGCAGGAGCCCCTCTGGGGCCAACGTCCTGACTTTC.

The sample holds one count of this clone. The chain is built from TRBV7-9 and TRBJ2-7, with D uncertain. Per germline, CDR1 SEHNR and CDR2 FQNEAQ (reference sequence). The CDR3 is made up of 12 amino acids. Between the trimmed V and J ends, which lost 1 base and 6 bases, there was a span of 7 bases. In DNA form, the CDR3 reads TGTGCCAGCAGCTTAGACTACGGCGAGCAGTACTTC. This codes for CASSLDYGEQYF. Filled out from reference TRBV7-9 and TRBJ2-7, the complete variable domain reads DTGVSQNPRHKITKRGQNVTFRCDPISEHNRLYWYRQTLGQGPEFLTYFQNEAQLEKSRLLSDRFSAERPKGSFSTLEIQRTEQGDSAMYLCASSLDYGEQYFGPGTRLTVT.

The rearrangement joins TRBV5-6 to TRBJ2-1; D gene unclear. CDR3 length: 14 amino acids. From germline, CDR1 is SGHDT and CDR2 YYEEEE. V lost 0 bases and J lost 8, with 12 bases in between. CDR3 region: CASSLGDLVYEQFF. CDR3 sequence (DNA): TGTGCCAGCAGCTTGGGTGACCTTGTGTATGAGCAGTTCTTC. Using reference TRBV5-6 and TRBJ2-1 for the parts outside the CDR3, the full variable domain is DAGVTQSPTHLIKTRGQQVTLRCSPKSGHDTVSWYQQALGQGPQFIFQYYEEEERQRGNFPDRFSGHQFPNYSSELNVNALLLGDSALYLCASSLGDLVYEQFFGPGTRLTVL.

The V gene is TRBV27, the J gene TRBJ2-7; TRBD2 aligns across 9 bases. Germline V gene data show CDR1 as MNHEY and CDR2 as SMNVEV (reference sequence). V was pared by 5 bases and J by 0 bases, with 5 bases of the junction left unmatched. CDR3 length: 15 residues. The CDR3 DNA follows: TGTGCCAGCAGTCCAAGACTAGCGGCCTCCTACGAGCAGTACTTC. Its protein product is CASSPRLAASYEQYF.

This chain joins TRBV7-2 and TRBJ2-7, with 7 bases identical to TRBD2. This CDR3 has 13 amino acids. Trimming took 5 bases from V and 2 from J; bases not matched to a gene: 3. Germline CDR1 reads SGHTA; CDR2 reads FQGNSA. The CDR3 protein is CASSRSGPYEQYF. CDR3 DNA: TGTGCCAGCAGCCGTAGCGGGCCCTACGAGCAGTACTTC.

The CDR3 loop reads CASSKPSRASEQFF. CDR3 nucleotide sequence: TGTGCCAGCAGCAAACCCTCCAGGGCCAGCGAGCAGTTCTTC. The gene calls are TRBV21-1 and TRBJ2-1; TRBD1 was called by the table and not checked on the DNA. TRBV21-1 is assigned pseudogene status. CDR3 length equals 14 residues.

The chain carries TRBV4-2 and TRBJ2-7; perhaps TRBD2 as D (6 bases). Between the trimmed V and J ends, which lost 0 bases and 1 base, there was a span of 16 bases. CDR1 is LGHNA, CDR2 YNFKEQ, per germline. The CDR3 has 17 residues. This chain's CDR3 is CASSQDRYGSSSYEQYF. The CDR3 DNA reads TGTGCCAGCAGCCAAGATCGATACGGGAGTAGTTCCTACGAGCAGTACTTC.

The chain has TRBV15 and TRBJ2-1; D ambiguous. Germline values: CDR1 LNHNV, CDR2 YYDKDF (reference sequence). With 1 base removed from V and 7 bases from J, the gap between germline ends came to 8 bases. This CDR3 spans 13 amino acids. CDR3 sequence: CATSRAGGNEQFF. CDR3 DNA: TGTGCCACCAGCAGAGCCGGTGGGAATGAGCAGTTCTTC.

The gene calls are TRBV18 and TRBJ2-7; D unclear. Germline V lookup: CDR1 KGHSH, CDR2 LQKENI. V lost 0 bases, J lost 2 bases, and 5 bases lay in between. The CDR3 has 13 residues. The CDR3 loop reads CASSPPNPYEQYF. In DNA, the CDR3 is TGTGCCAGCTCACCACCGAACCCCTACGAGCAGTACTTC.

V and J are TRBV19 and TRBJ1-1, with 8 bases fitting TRBD1. With V trimmed by 5 bases and J by 2 bases, 4 bases remained unmatched. Germline lookup yields CDR1 LNHDA and CDR2 SQIVND (reference sequence). The CDR3 runs to 14 residues. CDR3 sequence: CASSSGQGNTEAFF. Here the CDR3 DNA reads TGTGCCAGTAGTTCCGGACAGGGCAACACTGAAGCTTTCTTT.